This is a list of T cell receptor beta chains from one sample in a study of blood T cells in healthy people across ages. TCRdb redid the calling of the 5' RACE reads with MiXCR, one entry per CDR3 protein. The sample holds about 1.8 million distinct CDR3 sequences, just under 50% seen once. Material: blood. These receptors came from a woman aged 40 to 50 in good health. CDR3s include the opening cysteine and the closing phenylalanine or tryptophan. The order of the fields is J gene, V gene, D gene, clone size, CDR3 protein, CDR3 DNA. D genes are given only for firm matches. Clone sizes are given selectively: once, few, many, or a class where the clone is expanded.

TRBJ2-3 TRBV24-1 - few CATSDQGLYTDTQYF TGTGCCACCAGTGACCAAGGACTATACACAGATACGCAGTATTTT
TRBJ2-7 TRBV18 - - CASSPGTPSSAYEQYF TGTGCCAGCTCGCCCGGGACACCTTCCTCTGCCTACGAGCAGTACTTC
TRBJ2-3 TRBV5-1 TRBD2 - CASSSRLAREGTDTQYF TGCGCCAGCAGCTCCCGACTAGCGCGGGAGGGCACAGATACGCAGTATTTT
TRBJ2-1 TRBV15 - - CATSRETGDEQFF TGTGCCACCAGCAGAGAGACAGGCGATGAGCAGTTCTTC
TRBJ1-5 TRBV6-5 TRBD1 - CASRLDRADNQPQHF TGTGCCAGCAGATTGGACAGGGCCGACAATCAGCCCCAGCATTTT
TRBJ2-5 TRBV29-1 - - CSVLTPGAEQYF TGCAGCGTCCTAACCCCCGGGGCTGAGCAGTACTTC
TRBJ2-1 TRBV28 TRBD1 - CASRLRDRGYNEQFF TGTGCCAGCAGACTCCGGGACAGGGGCTACAATGAGCAGTTCTTC
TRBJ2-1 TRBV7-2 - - CASSSFRGSEQFF TGTGCCAGCAGTAGCTTCAGGGGCTCTGAGCAGTTCTTC
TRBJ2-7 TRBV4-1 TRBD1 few CASSQIRGQVYEQYF TGCGCCAGCAGCCAAATCAGAGGACAGGTCTACGAGCAGTACTTC
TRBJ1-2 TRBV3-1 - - CASSPHVVEPGYGYTF TGTGCCAGCAGCCCTCACGTTGTGGAACCGGGCTATGGCTACACCTTC
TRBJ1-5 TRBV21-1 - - CASSIPREGNQPQHF TGTGCCAGCAGCATCCCCAGGGAGGGCAATCAGCCCCAGCATTTT
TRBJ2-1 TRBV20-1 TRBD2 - CSARHRGGDYNEQFF TGCAGTGCTAGACACCGGGGGGGCGACTACAATGAGCAGTTCTTC
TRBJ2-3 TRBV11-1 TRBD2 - CASSFQAGGLGDTQYF TGTGCCAGCAGCTTCCAGGCGGGGGGACTCGGAGATACGCAGTATTTT
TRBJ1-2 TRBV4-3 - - CASSQGRGRGYTF TGCGCCAGCAGCCAAGGGAGGGGGAGAGGCTACACCTTC
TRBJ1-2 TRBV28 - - CASGGSVVSRGYTF TGTGCCTCAGGCGGGTCTGTGGTGTCTAGGGGCTACACCTTC
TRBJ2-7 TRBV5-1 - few CASSFQGRVYEQYF TGCGCCAGCAGCTTTCAGGGCAGGGTCTACGAGCAGTACTTC
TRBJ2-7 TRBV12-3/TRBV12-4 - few CASSLEQGIYEQYF TGTGCCAGCAGTTTAGAGCAGGGCATCTACGAGCAGTACTTC
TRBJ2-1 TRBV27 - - CASSFRTGYGGGSSYNEQFF TGTGCCAGCAGTTTCCGAACAGGGTATGGGGGGGGGAGCTCCTACAATGAGCAGTTCTTC
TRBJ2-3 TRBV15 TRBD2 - CATSRDWELAGGPHTQYF TGTGCCACCAGCAGAGATTGGGAACTGGCGGGGGGGCCTCATACGCAGTATTTT
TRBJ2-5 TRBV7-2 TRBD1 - CASSRHTGVQETQYF TGTGCCAGCAGCCGACATACAGGGGTCCAAGAGACCCAGTACTTC
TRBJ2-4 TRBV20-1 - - CRARDQGDNVAKNIQYF TGCAGGGCTAGAGACCAGGGTGATAATGTAGCCAAAAACATTCAGTACTTC
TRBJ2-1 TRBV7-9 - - CASSANSGHNEQFF TGTGCCAGCAGTGCGAATAGCGGACACAATGAGCAGTTCTTC
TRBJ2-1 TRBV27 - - CASSLSRESGWTYNEQFF TGTGCCAGCAGTCTATCAAGGGAGAGCGGGTGGACCTACAATGAGCAGTTCTTC
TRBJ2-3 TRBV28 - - CASSLFERATTDTQYF TGTGCCAGCAGTTTATTCGAGCGGGCAACCACAGATACGCAGTATTTT
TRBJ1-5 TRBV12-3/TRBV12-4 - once CASSLAISSNQPQHF TGTGCCAGCAGTTTAGCAATCAGTAGCAATCAGCCCCAGCATTTT
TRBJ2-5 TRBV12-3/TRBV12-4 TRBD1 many CASSGNAGGRETQYF TGTGCCAGCAGTGGCAACGCAGGGGGCCGAGAGACCCAGTACTTC
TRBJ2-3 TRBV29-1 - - CSVEDPQSQDTQYF TGCAGCGTTGAAGATCCCCAATCACAGGATACGCAGTATTTT
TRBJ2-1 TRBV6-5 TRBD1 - CASSYSRTGIGEQFF TGTGCCAGCAGTTACTCGAGGACAGGGATCGGTGAGCAGTTCTTC
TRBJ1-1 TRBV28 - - CASSGLPYTEAFF TGTGCCAGTTCGGGCTTACCCTACACTGAAGCTTTCTTT
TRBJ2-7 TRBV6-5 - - CASKVAGSSYNEQYF TGTGCCAGTAAGGTGGCGGGGAGCTCCTACAATGAGCAGTACTTC
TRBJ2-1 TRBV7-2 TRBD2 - CASSLNSGATGEQFF TGTGCCAGCAGCTTAAACAGCGGGGCCACAGGTGAGCAGTTCTTC
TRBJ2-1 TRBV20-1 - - CSALLHVKNEQFF TGCAGTGCCCTCCTACACGTTAAGAATGAGCAGTTCTTC
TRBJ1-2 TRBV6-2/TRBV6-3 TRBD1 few CASSETGFDGYTF TGTGCCAGCAGTGAGACAGGGTTTGATGGCTACACCTTC
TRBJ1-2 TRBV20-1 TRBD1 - CGARDDLAGTDGYTF TGCGGTGCTAGAGATGATTTAGCAGGGACAGATGGCTACACCTTC
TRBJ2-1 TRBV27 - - CASRYFPEDEQFF TGTGCCAGCCGCTATTTTCCTGAGGATGAGCAGTTCTTC
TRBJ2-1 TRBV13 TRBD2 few CASSISGGENEQFF TGTGCCAGCAGCATTAGCGGGGGGGAAAATGAGCAGTTCTTC
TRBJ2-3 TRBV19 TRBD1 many CASSPDRVGTDTQYF TGTGCCAGCAGCCCTGACAGGGTAGGCACAGATACGCAGTATTTT
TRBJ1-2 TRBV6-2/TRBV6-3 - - CASKDPMEGYTF TGTGCCAGCAAAGACCCCATGGAGGGCTACACCTTC
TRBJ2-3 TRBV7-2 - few CASSSLTGGTSTDTQYF TGTGCCAGCAGCTCTTTGACTGGAGGAACTAGCACAGATACGCAGTATTTT
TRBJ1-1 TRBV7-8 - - CASSSQGLGTEAFF TGTGCCAGCAGCTCCCAGGGATTGGGCACTGAAGCTTTCTTT